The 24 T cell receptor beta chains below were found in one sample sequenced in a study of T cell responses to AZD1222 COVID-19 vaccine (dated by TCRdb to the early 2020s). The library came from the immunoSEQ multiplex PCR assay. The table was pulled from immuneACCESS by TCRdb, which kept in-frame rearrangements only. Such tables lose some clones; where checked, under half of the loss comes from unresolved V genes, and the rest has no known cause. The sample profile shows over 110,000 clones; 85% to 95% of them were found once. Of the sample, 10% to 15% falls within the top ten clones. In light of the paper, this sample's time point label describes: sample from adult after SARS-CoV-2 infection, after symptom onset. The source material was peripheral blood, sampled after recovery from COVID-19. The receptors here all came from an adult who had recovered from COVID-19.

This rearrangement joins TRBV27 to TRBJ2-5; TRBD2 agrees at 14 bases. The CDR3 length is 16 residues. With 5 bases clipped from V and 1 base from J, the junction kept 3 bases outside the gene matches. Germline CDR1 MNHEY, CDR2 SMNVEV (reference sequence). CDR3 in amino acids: CASSGTSGRSQETQYF. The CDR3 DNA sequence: TGTGCCAGCAGTGGGACTAGCGGGAGAAGCCAAGAGACCCAGTACTTC.

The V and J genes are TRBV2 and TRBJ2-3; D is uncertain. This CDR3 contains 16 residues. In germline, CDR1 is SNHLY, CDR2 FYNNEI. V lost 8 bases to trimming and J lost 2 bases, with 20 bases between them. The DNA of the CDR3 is TGTGCCAGCTCCCCAGGTCGCCGTCATTACACAGATACGCAGTATTTT. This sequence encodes CASSPGRRHYTDTQYF.

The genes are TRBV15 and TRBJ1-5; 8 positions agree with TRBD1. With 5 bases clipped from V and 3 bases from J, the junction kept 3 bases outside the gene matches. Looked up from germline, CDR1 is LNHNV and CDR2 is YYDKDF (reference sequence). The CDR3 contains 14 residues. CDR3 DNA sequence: TGTGCCACCAGCCGCAGGGGGCTCAATCAGCCCCAGCATTTT. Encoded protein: CATSRRGLNQPQHF.

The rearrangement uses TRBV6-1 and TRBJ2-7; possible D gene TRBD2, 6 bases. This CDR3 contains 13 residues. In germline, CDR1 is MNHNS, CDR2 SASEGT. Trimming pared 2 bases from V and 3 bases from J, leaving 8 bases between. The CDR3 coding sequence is TGTGCCAGCAGTGAAAATAGCGGCTACGAGCAGTACTTC. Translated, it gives CASSENSGYEQYF.

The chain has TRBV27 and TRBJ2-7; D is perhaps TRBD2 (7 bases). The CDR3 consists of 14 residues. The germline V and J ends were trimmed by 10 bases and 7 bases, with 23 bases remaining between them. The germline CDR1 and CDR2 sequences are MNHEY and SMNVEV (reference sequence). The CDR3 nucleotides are TGTGCCACCTCTAGGGGGGGCGCGGGAAGAGAGCAGTACTTC. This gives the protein CATSRGGAGREQYF.

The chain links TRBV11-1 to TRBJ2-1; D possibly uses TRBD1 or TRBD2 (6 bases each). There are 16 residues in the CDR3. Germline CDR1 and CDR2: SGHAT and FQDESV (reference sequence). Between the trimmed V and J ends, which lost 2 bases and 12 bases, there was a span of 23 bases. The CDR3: CASSLYGHGGFGGQFF. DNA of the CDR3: TGTGCCAGCAGCTTATACGGACACGGGGGCTTTGGTGGGCAGTTCTTC.

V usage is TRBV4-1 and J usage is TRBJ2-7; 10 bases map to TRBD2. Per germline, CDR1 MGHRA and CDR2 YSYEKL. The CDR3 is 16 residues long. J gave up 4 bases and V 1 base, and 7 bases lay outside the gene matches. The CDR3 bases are TGCGCCAGCAGCCAAGCTTCACTAGCGGGAATGTACGAGCAGTACTTC. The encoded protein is CASSQASLAGMYEQYF.

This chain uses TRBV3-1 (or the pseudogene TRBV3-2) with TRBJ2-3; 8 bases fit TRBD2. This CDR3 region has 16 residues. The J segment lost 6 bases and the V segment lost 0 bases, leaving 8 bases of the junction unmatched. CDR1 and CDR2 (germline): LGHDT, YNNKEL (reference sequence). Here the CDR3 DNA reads TGTGCCAGCAGCCAAGATCTTCGGACTAGCAGGGATACGCAGTATTTT. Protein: CASSQDLRTSRDTQYF.

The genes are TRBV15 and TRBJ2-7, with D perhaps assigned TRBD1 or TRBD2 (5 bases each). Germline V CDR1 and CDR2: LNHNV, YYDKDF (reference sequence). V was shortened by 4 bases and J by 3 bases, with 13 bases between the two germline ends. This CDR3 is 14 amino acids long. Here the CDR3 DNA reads TGTGCCACCAGCATCAGCCGGGACGGCTACGAGCAGTACTTC. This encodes CATSISRDGYEQYF.

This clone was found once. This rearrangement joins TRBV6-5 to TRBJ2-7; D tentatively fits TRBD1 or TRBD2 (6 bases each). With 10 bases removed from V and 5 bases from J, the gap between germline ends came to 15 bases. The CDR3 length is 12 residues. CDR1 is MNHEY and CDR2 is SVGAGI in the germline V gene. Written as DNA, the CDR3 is TGTGCCACCACAGGGAGGCAGAACGAGCAGTACTTC. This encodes CATTGRQNEQYF.

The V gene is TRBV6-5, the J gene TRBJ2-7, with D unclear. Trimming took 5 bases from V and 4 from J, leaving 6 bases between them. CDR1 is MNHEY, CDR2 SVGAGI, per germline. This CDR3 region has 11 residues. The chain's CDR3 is CASSNGYEQYF. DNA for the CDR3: TGTGCCAGCAGTAACGGTTACGAGCAGTACTTC.

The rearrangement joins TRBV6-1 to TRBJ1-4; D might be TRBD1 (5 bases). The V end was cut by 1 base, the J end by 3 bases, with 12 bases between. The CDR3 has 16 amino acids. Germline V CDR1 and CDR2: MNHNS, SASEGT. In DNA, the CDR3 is TGTGCCAGCAGTGAAGGGGTGGGGGAGCCTAATGAAAAACTGTTTTTT. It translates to CASSEGVGEPNEKLFF.

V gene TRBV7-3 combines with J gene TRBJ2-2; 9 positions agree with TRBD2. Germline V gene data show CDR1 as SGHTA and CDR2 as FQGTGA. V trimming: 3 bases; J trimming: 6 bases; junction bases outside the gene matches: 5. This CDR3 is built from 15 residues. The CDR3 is CASSLASGEAGELFF. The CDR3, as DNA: TGTGCCAGCAGCTTGGCTAGCGGGGAGGCCGGGGAGCTGTTTTTT.

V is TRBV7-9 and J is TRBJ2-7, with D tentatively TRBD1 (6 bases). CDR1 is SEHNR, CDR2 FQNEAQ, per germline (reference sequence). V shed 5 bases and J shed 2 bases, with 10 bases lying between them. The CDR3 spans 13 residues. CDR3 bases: TGTGCCAGCAGCCCCCGGACAGCCTACGAGCAGTACTTC. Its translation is CASSPRTAYEQYF.

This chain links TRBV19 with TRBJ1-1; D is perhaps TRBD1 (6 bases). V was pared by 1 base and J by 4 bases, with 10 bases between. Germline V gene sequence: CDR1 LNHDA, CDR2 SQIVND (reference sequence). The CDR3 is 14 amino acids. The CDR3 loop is CASSIGVGATEAFF. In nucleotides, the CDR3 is TGTGCCAGTAGTATAGGAGTGGGGGCCACTGAAGCTTTCTTT.

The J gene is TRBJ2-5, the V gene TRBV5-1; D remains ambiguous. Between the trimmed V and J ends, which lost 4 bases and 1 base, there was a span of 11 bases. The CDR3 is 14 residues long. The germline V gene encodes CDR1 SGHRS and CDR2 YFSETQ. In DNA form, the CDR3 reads TGCGCCAGCAGCCTTGGCGGTAGCCAAGAGACCCAGTACTTC. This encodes CASSLGGSQETQYF.

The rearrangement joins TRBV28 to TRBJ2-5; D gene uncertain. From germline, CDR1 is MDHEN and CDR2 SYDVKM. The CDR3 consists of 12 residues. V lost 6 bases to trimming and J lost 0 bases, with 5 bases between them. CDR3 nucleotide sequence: TGTGCCAGCAGCGCGAACCAAGAGACCCAGTACTTC. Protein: CASSANQETQYF.

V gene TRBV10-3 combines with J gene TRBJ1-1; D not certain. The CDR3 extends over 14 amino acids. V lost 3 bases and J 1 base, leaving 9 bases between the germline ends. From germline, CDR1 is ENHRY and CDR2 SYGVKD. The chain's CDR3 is CAISEGYKNTEAFF. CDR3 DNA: TGTGCCATCAGTGAAGGGTACAAGAACACTGAAGCTTTCTTT.

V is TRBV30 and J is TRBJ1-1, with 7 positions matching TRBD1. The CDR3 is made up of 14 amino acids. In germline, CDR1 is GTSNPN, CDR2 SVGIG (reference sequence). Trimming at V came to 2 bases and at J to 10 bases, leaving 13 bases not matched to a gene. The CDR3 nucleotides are TGTGCCTGGAGTAATCTTTCCCCGGGACAGCGAGCTTTCTTT. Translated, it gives CAWSNLSPGQRAFF.

CDR3 protein: CASSETRANEKLFF. CDR3 in DNA: TGTGCCAGCAGTGAAACACGGGCTAATGAAAAACTGTTTTTT. The genes are TRBV2 and TRBJ1-4, with D hard to call. Trimming shortened V by 2 bases and J by 3 bases, and 7 bases separated the two germline ends. This CDR3 comprises 14 residues. From germline, CDR1 is SNHLY and CDR2 FYNNEI.

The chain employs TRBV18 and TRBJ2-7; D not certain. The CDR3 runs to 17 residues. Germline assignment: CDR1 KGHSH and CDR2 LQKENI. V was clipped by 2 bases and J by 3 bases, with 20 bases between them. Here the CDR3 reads CASSPRLELGLIYEQYF. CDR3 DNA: TGTGCCAGCTCACCAAGGTTGGAGTTGGGCCTAATCTACGAGCAGTACTTC.

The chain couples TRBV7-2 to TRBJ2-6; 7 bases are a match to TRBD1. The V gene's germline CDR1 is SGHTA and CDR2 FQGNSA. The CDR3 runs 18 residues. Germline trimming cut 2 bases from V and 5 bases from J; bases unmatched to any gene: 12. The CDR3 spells CASSLRGTAIWRANVLTF. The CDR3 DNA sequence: TGTGCCAGCAGCTTAAGGGGGACAGCTATCTGGAGGGCCAACGTCCTGACTTTC.

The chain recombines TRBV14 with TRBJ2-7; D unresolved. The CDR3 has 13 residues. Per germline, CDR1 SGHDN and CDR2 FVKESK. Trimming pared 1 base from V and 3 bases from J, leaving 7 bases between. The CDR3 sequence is CASSQGPRYEQYF. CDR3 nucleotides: TGTGCCAGCAGCCAAGGACCACGCTACGAGCAGTACTTC.

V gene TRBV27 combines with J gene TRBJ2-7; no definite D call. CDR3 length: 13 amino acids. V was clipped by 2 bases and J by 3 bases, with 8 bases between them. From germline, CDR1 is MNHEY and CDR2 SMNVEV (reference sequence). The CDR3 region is CASSLNSYYEQYF. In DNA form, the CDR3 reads TGTGCCAGCAGTTTAAACTCGTACTACGAGCAGTACTTC.